This entry is about one T cell receptor beta chain. V was clipped by 6 bases and J by 3 bases; unmatched bases: 8. CDR3 length: 14 amino acids. RNA transcripts provided the source from which TCR beta CDR3 regions were amplified. In the first-round RT-PCR of the TCR CDR3, the HTBI primer set was used. TCRdb fed the multiplex PCR reads into MiXCR, producing one record per CDR3 protein. The table includes approximately 870,000 distinct CDR3 sequences, over 35% detected once. The data belong to a study of T cells in Graves' hyperthyroidism and ophthalmopathy. Newly diagnosed hyperthyroidism, duration under 2 months, in patients aged 18 to 65.

This sequence was found in a young man with Graves' hyperthyroidism. V gene TRBV12-3 or TRBV12-4 combines with J gene TRBJ2-7; 7 bases map to TRBD1. Sequenced sample: blood. The CDR3 DNA reads as TGTGCCAGCAGCCCCGATAGACAGGGCTACGAGCAGTACTTC. The encoded protein is CASSPDRQGYEQYF.